This passage covers 14 T cell receptor beta chains from one sample sequenced in a study of identical twins. TCRdb fed the 5' RACE reads into MiXCR, producing one record per CDR3 protein. The data contain a few hundred thousand distinct CDR3 sequences, 9.5% to 10% of them singletons. The sample was also linked to a second study, of yellow fever vaccine responses in identical twins.

The sample consisted of PBMCs. The receptors stem from a woman aged 18-29 years in good health.

This clonotype was recorded at least ten times. The rearrangement joins TRBV7-6 to TRBJ2-7; D is unclear. Trimming removed 0 bases at V and 4 bases at J, with 10 bases between. The CDR3 spans 14 residues. CDR1 is SGHVS, CDR2 FNYEAQ, per germline. This chain's CDR3 is CASSLAHRVYEQYF. Here the CDR3 DNA reads TGTGCCAGCAGCTTAGCGCATAGGGTTTACGAGCAGTACTTC. The whole variable domain, remainder taken from reference TRBV7-6 and TRBJ2-7, is GAGVSQSPRYKVTKRGQDVALRCDPISGHVSLYWYRQALGQGPEFLTYFNYEAQQDKSGLPNDRFSAERPEGSISTLTIQRTEQRDSAMYRCASSLAHRVYEQYFGPGTRLTVT.

Ten or more counts support this clonotype. The chain has TRBV29-1 and TRBJ2-5, with 7 bases fitting TRBD2. Losses at the gene ends were 3 bases for V and 3 bases for J; bases not matched to a gene: 7. The CDR3 contains 14 residues. Germline CDR1 is SQVTM and CDR2 is ANQGSEA. The CDR3 region has the DNA TGCAGCGTTGACCTAGCGGAATTAAAAGAGACCCAGTACTTC. It specifies CSVDLAELKETQYF. The complete variable domain, with remaining parts taken from reference TRBV29-1 and TRBJ2-5, reads SAVISQKPSRDICQRGTSLTIQCQVDSQVTMMFWYRQQPGQSLTLIATANQGSEATYESGFVIDKFPISRPNLTFSTLTVSNMSPEDSSIYLCSVDLAELKETQYFGPGTRLLVL.

This clonotype was seen more than once but under ten times. The CDR3 sequence: CASSQLYEQFF. CDR3 sequence (DNA): TGTGCCAGCAGTCAACTTTATGAGCAGTTCTTC. This chain connects TRBV28 to TRBJ2-1; D remains unclear. Germline assignment: CDR1 MDHEN and CDR2 SYDVKM. V lost 5 bases, J lost 8 bases, and 7 bases lay in between. The CDR3 is 11 residues long.

This clonotype has ten or more counts. The chain is built from TRBV20-1 and TRBJ2-7, with 11 nucleotides matching TRBD2. The V gene's germline CDR1 is DFQATT and CDR2 SNEGSKA (reference sequence). The CDR3 extends over 15 amino acids. The V segment lost 6 bases and the J segment 10 bases; nucleotides outside the gene matches: 17. The DNA for the CDR3 is TGCAGTGCCCTAATGTTGGCTAGCGGGAGGACGGTTCAGTACTTC. Translated, it gives CSALMLASGRTVQYF.

The table lists this clonotype with a few counts. The chain combines TRBV7-3 with TRBJ1-2; D gene uncertain. V lost 0 bases and J lost 6, with 5 bases in between. The germline V gene has CDR1 SGHTA and CDR2 FQGTGA. The CDR3 totals 12 residues. CDR3 sequence: CASSLTRDGYTF. DNA for the CDR3: TGTGCCAGCAGCTTAACCCGGGATGGCTACACCTTC.

At least ten counts were recorded for this clonotype. The V gene is TRBV6-2 or TRBV6-3, the J gene TRBJ2-7, with D possibly matching TRBD2 (6 bases). This CDR3 region has 11 residues. V shed 8 bases and J shed 4 bases, with 9 bases lying between them. Germline CDR1 is MNHEY and CDR2 is SVGEGT. The DNA of the CDR3 is TGTGCCAGCGGGGAGGCTTACGAGCAGTACTTC. This gives the protein CASGEAYEQYF.

The rearrangement joins TRBV3-1 to TRBJ2-5, with 14 bases identical to TRBD2. The ends lost 1 base at V and 4 bases at J; junction bases unmatched: 2. Germline CDR1 LGHDT, CDR2 YNNKEL (reference sequence). CDR3 length: 16 residues. The CDR3 reads CASSQVTSGGGETQYF. CDR3 DNA sequence: TGTGCCAGCAGCCAAGTGACTAGCGGGGGGGGAGAGACCCAGTACTTC.

In this sample, this clonotype turned up many times. This chain uses TRBV27 with TRBJ1-6; the D gene is possibly TRBD1 (5 bases). The CDR3 runs to 16 residues. Between the trimmed V and J ends, which lost 6 bases and 0 bases, there was a span of 12 bases. CDR1 and CDR2 from the germline V gene are MNHEY and SMNVEV (reference sequence). The CDR3 nucleotides read TGTGCCAGCAGAGACAGCACAAACTCCTATAATTCACCCCTCCACTTT. Translating gives CASRDSTNSYNSPLHF.

This clonotype was seen at least ten times. The rearrangement links TRBV5-1 to TRBJ1-1, with 9 bases aligning to TRBD1. The CDR3 spans 15 residues. Unmatched junction bases numbered 5, after V lost 0 bases and J lost 5 bases. CDR1 and CDR2 from the germline V gene are SGHRS and YFSETQ. CDR3 sequence reads: CASSLDRGRGTEAFF. For the CDR3, the DNA is TGCGCCAGCAGCTTGGACAGGGGGCGGGGAACTGAAGCTTTCTTT.

The sample holds many counts of this clonotype. V and J are TRBV12-3 or TRBV12-4 and TRBJ2-1, with 8 bases fitting TRBD2. The CDR3 consists of 15 residues. Trimming removed 0 bases from V and 5 bases from J; junction bases left unmatched: 3. The CDR3 DNA follows: TGTGCCAGCAGTTTAGCCGGCGGGAGGAACAATGAGCAGTTCTTC. Translation: CASSLAGGRNNEQFF.

This clonotype was recorded at least ten times. V is TRBV11-3 and J is TRBJ2-7; 8 bases are a match to TRBD1. Trimming removed 8 bases from V and 4 bases from J; junction bases left unmatched: 7. CDR1 SGHNT and CDR2 YENEEA come from the germline V gene. This CDR3 has 13 residues. The CDR3 here is CASSGTGRYEQYF. In DNA, the CDR3 is TGTGCCAGCTCCGGGACAGGCCGGTACGAGCAGTACTTC.

The J gene is TRBJ2-7, the V gene TRBV30, with D uncertain. Looked up from germline, CDR1 is GTSNPN and CDR2 is SVGIG (reference sequence). There are 11 residues in the CDR3. Trimming shortened V by 1 base and J by 3 bases, and 4 bases separated the two germline ends. The DNA for the CDR3 is TGTGCCTGGAGTGACGACTACGAGCAGTACTTC. Its protein product is CAWSDDYEQYF.

There are a few counts of this clonotype. The rearrangement joins TRBV5-1 to TRBJ2-1; 16 positions agree with TRBD2. Trimming took 4 bases from V and 7 from J; bases not matched to a gene: 11. Germline CDR1 and CDR2: SGHRS and YFSETQ. CDR3 size: 18 residues. DNA for the CDR3: TGCGCCAGCAGCGTATTTCCGGGACTAGCGGGAGGGAAGAATGAGCAGTTCTTC. Its translation is CASSVFPGLAGGKNEQFF.

The chain links TRBV10-2 to TRBJ2-2, with 9 nucleotides matching TRBD2. V shed 6 bases and J 6 bases; nucleotides not matched to a gene: 14. CDR3 length: 17 amino acids. Per the germline V gene, CDR1 is WSHSY and CDR2 is SAAADI. In nucleotides, the CDR3 is TGCGCCAGCAGGGATTCGAATAGCGGGAGTAGGTCCGGGGAGCTGTTTTTT. This translates into CASRDSNSGSRSGELFF.